Following are 6 T cell receptor beta chains from one sample sequenced in a study of T cell changes during pregnancy in multiple sclerosis. Sequencing was performed with immunoSEQ multiplex PCR; in TCRdb, only in-frame clones are kept and a portion is missing. The data hold about 98,000 clones, with 92% observed a single time. The sample consisted of peripheral blood, taken after pregnancy. The origin of the receptors is a female donor in good health, enrolled as a control in a pregnancy study.

This clone showed up just once. V usage is TRBV7-9 and J usage is TRBJ2-2, with 10 positions matching TRBD1. Germline CDR1 SEHNR, CDR2 FQNEAQ (reference sequence). V was clipped by 5 bases and J by 3 bases; unmatched bases: 3. This CDR3 is 15 amino acids long. Here the CDR3 reads CASSPGTGDTGELFF. For the CDR3, the DNA is TGTGCCAGCAGCCCCGGGACAGGGGACACCGGGGAGCTGTTTTTT.

The chain has TRBV28 and TRBJ2-5, with 12 bases identical to TRBD2. V dropped 5 bases and J dropped 5; count of bases not matched to a gene: 3. Per the germline V gene, CDR1 is MDHEN and CDR2 is SYDVKM. This CDR3 comprises 14 residues. For the CDR3, the DNA is TGTGCCAGCAGTCCTCTAGCGGGAGGGGAGACCCAGTACTTC. The encoded protein is CASSPLAGGETQYF.

The gene calls are TRBV4-1 and TRBJ1-1, with D possibly matching TRBD1 (5 bases). V was shortened by 7 bases and J by 3 bases, with 12 bases between the two germline ends. This CDR3 region has 13 residues. The germline V gene has CDR1 MGHRA and CDR2 YSYEKL. The CDR3 sequence is CASTRRGDTEAFF. The CDR3 DNA sequence: TGCGCCAGCACCAGGCGGGGGGACACTGAAGCTTTCTTT.

J is TRBJ1-1 and V is TRBV5-4; tentatively, D is TRBD1 (5 bases). CDR1 and CDR2 (germline): SGHNT, YYREEE (reference sequence). V lost 0 bases, J lost 1 base, and 10 bases lay in between. CDR3 length equals 15 residues. DNA of the CDR3: TGTGCCAGCAGCTTGGGGTCAGGGCGGAACACTGAAGCTTTCTTT. Protein product: CASSLGSGRNTEAFF.

This chain connects TRBV28 to TRBJ1-1, with a possible D match to TRBD1 (6 bases). With 6 bases removed from V and 2 bases from J, the gap between germline ends came to 10 bases. Germline values: CDR1 MDHEN, CDR2 SYDVKM. The CDR3 sequence is 13 residues long. The CDR3 region has the DNA TGTGCCAGCAGCCCGACAGGAAACACTGAAGCTTTCTTT. It is translated as CASSPTGNTEAFF. Combining the CDR3 with reference TRBV28 and TRBJ1-1 gives the whole variable domain DVKVTQSSRYLVKRTGEKVFLECVQDMDHENMFWYRQDPGLGLRLIYFSYDVKMKEKGDIPEGYSVSREKKERFSLILESASTNQTSMYLCASSPTGNTEAFFGQGTRLTVV.

This sequence joins TRBV7-6 and TRBJ2-2; the match to TRBD2 covers 8 bases. The germline CDR1 and CDR2 sequences are SGHVS and FNYEAQ. Trimming took 1 base from V and 1 from J; bases not matched to a gene: 5. This CDR3 has 17 amino acids. This CDR3 reads CASSLGLGLGNTGELFF. CDR3 in DNA: TGTGCCAGCAGCTTAGGCTTGGGACTAGGGAACACCGGGGAGCTGTTTTTT.